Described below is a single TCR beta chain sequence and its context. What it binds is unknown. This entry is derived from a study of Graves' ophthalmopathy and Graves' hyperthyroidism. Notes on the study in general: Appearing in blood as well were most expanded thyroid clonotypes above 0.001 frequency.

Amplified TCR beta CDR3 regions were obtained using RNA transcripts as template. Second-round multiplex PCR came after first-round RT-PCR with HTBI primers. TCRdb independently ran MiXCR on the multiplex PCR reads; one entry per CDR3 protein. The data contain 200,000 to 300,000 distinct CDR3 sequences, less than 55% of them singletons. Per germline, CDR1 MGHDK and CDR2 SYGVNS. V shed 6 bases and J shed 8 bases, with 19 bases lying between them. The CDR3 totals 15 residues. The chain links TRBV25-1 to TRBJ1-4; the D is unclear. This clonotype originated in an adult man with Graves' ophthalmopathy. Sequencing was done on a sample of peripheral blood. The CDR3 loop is CASSPLRTANEKLFF. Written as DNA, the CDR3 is TGTGCCAGCAGCCCTCTGAGGACTGCAAACGAAAAACTGTTTTTT.